This T cell receptor beta chain emerged from a study of T cell responses to AZD1222 COVID-19 vaccine. The wider study: Second doses were pooled across both intervals (about 4 or about 12 weeks). The study, taken as a whole, reports: In a largely white British group with more females than males, clonal diversity was possibly underestimated. Unmutated variant regions are reportedly targeted by nearly half of spike-specific TCRs. Baseline serology detected seropositivity in only a handful of AZD1222 recipients.

About this clone: Antigen unknown.

Clones were sequenced by immunoSEQ multiplex PCR, and TCRdb holds only the in-frame ones, with some missing. The data show 100,000 or so clones, with over 75% seen just once and about 2.5% held by the top ten. CDR3 length: 17 amino acids. Trimming took 0 bases from V and 2 from J, leaving 14 bases between them. Germline V lookup: CDR1 LGHNA, CDR2 YNFKEQ. This TCR was sampled from an adult in good health. The rearrangement uses TRBV4-2 and TRBJ1-3; D is perhaps TRBD1 (6 bases). Sequencing used peripheral blood, obtained on day 0 of AZD1222 vaccination. CDR3: CASSQDRGGVPGNTIYF. CDR3 in DNA: TGTGCCAGCAGCCAAGATCGAGGGGGGGTTCCTGGAAACACCATATATTTT.